The clone carrying this TCR beta chain was picked up one time. Its cognate antigen is unknown. The data derive from a study of shared clonotypes between healthy human individuals. Study-level background: Each donor's CD4 naive and CD4 memory cells filled three plates apiece, CD8 naive two, and CD8 memory one.

Per the original methods: Without quality scores, immunoSEQ junctional reads could not be filtered like full-length reads. Sequencing used immunoSEQ multiplex PCR; TCRdb keeps in-frame clones, though not all of them. V, J and clone size are those of that table, while D and trimming were read from the DNA. The sample carries over a million clones, roughly 98.5% recorded once. Whole-study findings and limits: Clonotype sharing among donors was thought likely to change with sequencing depth. Generally, estimated richness proved larger in naive subsets than it did in memory subsets.

The germline V gene encodes CDR1 MDHEN and CDR2 SYDVKM. CDR3 length: 14 amino acids. The ends were cut back, 3 bases at V and 7 bases at J, with 13 bases in the middle. The J gene is TRBJ1-5, the V gene TRBV28, with no clear D. The clonotype comes from a man in his thirties or forties in good health. The specimen was naive CD4+ T cells sorted from blood. Subset described: CD45RA+ positively selected. The CDR3 nucleotides are TGTGCCAGCAGTTTCACCCAGCGGGTCCAGCCCCAGCATTTT. It translates to CASSFTQRVQPQHF.